The next 28 T cell receptor beta chains were all read from a single sample in a study of CD8 T cells in Susac syndrome. RNA, at about 0.45 to 1 ug, was reverse transcribed with random hexamers. TCRdb reprocessed the immunoSEQ multiplex PCR reads with MiXCR, giving one entry per CDR3 protein. The profile shows roughly 50,000 distinct CDR3 sequences, approximately 94% of them singletons. The specimen sequenced was CD8+ T cells from PBMCs. The origin of the receptors is a human donor in good health.

This clonotype was seen more than once but under ten times. The chain carries TRBV29-1 and TRBJ2-7, with D perhaps matching TRBD2 (5 bases). The V gene's germline CDR1 is SQVTM and CDR2 ANQGSEA. The V and J ends lost 4 bases and 2 bases respectively, with 12 bases between them. There are 13 residues in the CDR3. CDR3 bases: TGCAGCGTTGGGGTAATCGGGGCCTACGAGCAGTACTTC. Translated: CSVGVIGAYEQYF.

The CDR3 region is CASSPGTGGRYEQYF. In nucleotides, the CDR3 is TGTGCCAGCAGTCCCGGGACAGGGGGCCGCTACGAGCAGTACTTC. V is TRBV27 and J is TRBJ2-7; 12 bases line up with TRBD1. The V gene's germline CDR1 is MNHEY and CDR2 SMNVEV (reference sequence). Trimming removed 5 bases from V and 3 bases from J; junction bases left unmatched: 5. This CDR3 region has 15 residues.

The chain recombines TRBV20-1 with TRBJ2-5, with a possible D match to TRBD2 (6 bases). V shed 3 bases and J shed 3 bases, with 17 bases lying between them. In germline, CDR1 is DFQATT, CDR2 SNEGSKA (reference sequence). CDR3 size: 15 residues. The CDR3 region is CSASLLGTPKETQYF. In DNA form, the CDR3 reads TGCAGTGCTAGCCTCTTAGGGACTCCAAAAGAGACCCAGTACTTC.

V is TRBV27 and J is TRBJ2-7, with 7 positions matching TRBD2. J gave up 3 bases and V 0 bases, and 2 bases lay outside the gene matches. CDR3 length equals 14 residues. Germline CDR1 reads MNHEY; CDR2 reads SMNVEV (reference sequence). The CDR3 region has the DNA TGTGCCAGCAGTTTATCGGGGGGGAGCTACGAGCAGTACTTC. This gives the protein CASSLSGGSYEQYF.

This clonotype was seen once. The chain has TRBV7-6 and TRBJ1-1; D is ambiguous. CDR3 length equals 15 residues. V was clipped by 1 base and J by 3 bases, with 12 bases between them. Germline V gene lookup returns CDR1 SGHVS and CDR2 FNYEAQ. The CDR3 sequence is CASSLVLGSDTEAFF. DNA for the CDR3: TGTGCCAGCAGCTTAGTGCTGGGATCGGACACTGAAGCTTTCTTT.

This clonotype occurred once. The chain combines TRBV5-1 with TRBJ2-1; 9 bases line up with TRBD2. The CDR3 is 16 amino acids. The germline V gene has CDR1 SGHRS and CDR2 YFSETQ. V lost 0 bases and J lost 5; bases outside the gene matches: 6. For the CDR3, the DNA is TGCGCCAGCAGCTTGGATTCGGCTAGCGGGAACAATGAGCAGTTCTTC. Its translation: CASSLDSASGNNEQFF.

This chain connects TRBV6-1 to TRBJ2-7, with 13 bases fitting TRBD2. Germline V lookup: CDR1 MNHNS, CDR2 SASEGT. The CDR3 loop spans 15 amino acids. The V and J ends lost 2 bases and 3 bases, in that order; junction bases with no gene match: 1. The chain's CDR3 is CASSERTSGSYEQYF. As DNA, the CDR3 is TGTGCCAGCAGTGAAAGGACTAGCGGGAGCTACGAGCAGTACTTC.

The chain is built from TRBV20-1 and TRBJ2-1; D gene uncertain. CDR1 and CDR2 (germline): DFQATT, SNEGSKA (reference sequence). V was pared by 5 bases and J by 1 base, with 15 bases between. The CDR3 is 15 residues long. CDR3 loop: CSAPDPLVSYNEQFF. Here the CDR3 DNA reads TGCAGTGCTCCAGACCCCCTTGTTTCCTACAATGAGCAGTTCTTC.

The CDR3 region is CASSDPRLAGYNEQFF. DNA of the CDR3: TGTGCCAGCAGTGACCCCCGGCTAGCGGGGTACAATGAGCAGTTCTTC. V gene TRBV2 combines with J gene TRBJ2-1, with TRBD2 identical over 9 bases. Germline lookup yields CDR1 SNHLY and CDR2 FYNNEI. V trimming: 3 bases; J trimming: 4 bases; junction bases outside the gene matches: 7. The CDR3 extends over 16 amino acids.

This clonotype was seen just once. V gene TRBV7-9 combines with J gene TRBJ2-7; 9 bases align to TRBD2. CDR1 and CDR2 from the germline V gene are SEHNR and FQNEAQ (reference sequence). This CDR3 spans 15 amino acids. J was trimmed by 2 bases and V by 2 bases; bases with no gene match: 4. The CDR3 is CASSLSGRPAYEQYF. As DNA, the CDR3 is TGTGCCAGCAGCTTAAGCGGGAGGCCAGCCTACGAGCAGTACTTC.

J is TRBJ1-4 and V is TRBV7-9; 7 bases map to TRBD1. In germline, CDR1 is SEHNR, CDR2 FQNEAQ (reference sequence). This CDR3 has 14 residues. The V segment lost 4 bases and the J segment 7 bases; nucleotides outside the gene matches: 6. The CDR3 protein is CASSSPGQSEKLFF. CDR3 nucleotide sequence: TGTGCCAGCAGCTCCCCGGGACAGTCTGAAAAACTGTTTTTT.

The chain combines TRBV19 with TRBJ1-1; no clear D gene. V lost 5 bases and J lost 0, with 7 bases in between. The CDR3 loop spans 13 amino acids. Per the germline V gene, CDR1 is LNHDA and CDR2 is SQIVND (reference sequence). In DNA, the CDR3 is TGTGCCAGTAGTTATCGGGTGAACACTGAAGCTTTCTTT. Translated: CASSYRVNTEAFF.

The chain is built from TRBV24-1 and TRBJ2-3, with D unresolved. Germline assignment: CDR1 KGHDR and CDR2 SFDVKD. V lost 6 bases and J 4 bases, leaving 10 bases between the germline ends. This CDR3 contains 13 residues. The CDR3 DNA is TGTGCCACCAGTCCGAAGAAGGCAGATACGCAGTATTTT. As protein: CATSPKKADTQYF.

This sequence joins TRBV5-4 and TRBJ1-2, with D unclear. V lost 5 bases and J lost 3, with 20 bases in between. Germline assignment: CDR1 SGHNT and CDR2 YYREEE (reference sequence). CDR3 length: 16 residues. In DNA form, the CDR3 reads TGTGCCAGCAGTGTTGGTAGACAACAATGGCACTATGGCTACACCTTC. Translating gives CASSVGRQQWHYGYTF.

This chain uses TRBV7-6 with TRBJ2-7, with 9 bases fitting TRBD2. V trimming: 1 base; J trimming: 3 bases; junction bases outside the gene matches: 7. The CDR3 contains 16 residues. Germline loops: CDR1 SGHVS, CDR2 FNYEAQ. In nucleotides, the CDR3 is TGTGCCAGCAGCTTAGAACCTAGCGGGATGGACTACGAGCAGTACTTC. Its protein is CASSLEPSGMDYEQYF.

This chain uses TRBV27 with TRBJ2-7, with D possibly being TRBD1 (5 bases). Germline V gene lookup returns CDR1 MNHEY and CDR2 SMNVEV (reference sequence). The length of the CDR3 is 13 residues. Trimming cost V 5 bases and J 3 bases, with 11 bases left between them. CDR3 DNA sequence: TGTGCCAGCAGTCACAACAGGAACTACGAGCAGTACTTC. Translated, it gives CASSHNRNYEQYF.

The chain combines TRBV7-9 with TRBJ1-5; possible D gene TRBD1, 5 bases. This CDR3 is built from 13 residues. V was clipped by 5 bases and J by 7 bases, with 12 bases between them. The V gene's germline CDR1 is SEHNR and CDR2 FQNEAQ (reference sequence). In nucleotides, the CDR3 is TGTGCCAGCAGCCCAGGGCGCGGGCAGCCCCAGCATTTT. It encodes CASSPGRGQPQHF.

This clonotype appeared once. This sequence joins TRBV13 and TRBJ1-2; possible D gene TRBD1, 5 bases. The germline CDR1 and CDR2 sequences are PRHDT and FYEKMQ (reference sequence). CDR3 length: 15 residues. V shed 0 bases and J shed 0 bases, with 8 bases lying between them. The chain's CDR3 is CASSLGTGPNYGYTF. The CDR3 DNA is TGTGCCAGCAGCTTAGGGACGGGACCTAACTATGGCTACACCTTC.

This chain joins TRBV4-1 and TRBJ2-1; D not resolved. Trimming removed 0 bases at V and 10 bases at J, with 7 bases between. This CDR3 contains 12 residues. Germline CDR1 reads MGHRA; CDR2 reads YSYEKL. CDR3 coding DNA: TGCGCCAGCAGCCAAGATTCCCAGGAGCAGTTCTTC. Translating gives CASSQDSQEQFF.

V gene TRBV9 combines with J gene TRBJ2-3; D gene unclear. CDR1 SGDLS and CDR2 YYNGEE come from the germline V gene. The V gene lost 0 bases and the J gene lost 0 bases, with 8 bases spanning the gap. The CDR3 loop spans 15 amino acids. The CDR3 region has the DNA TGTGCCAGCAGCGTAGTTTACGGGAGCACAGATACGCAGTATTTT. Translation: CASSVVYGSTDTQYF.

This sequence joins TRBV19 and TRBJ2-6; D not resolved. This CDR3 is 14 amino acids long. The germline gives CDR1 LNHDA, CDR2 SQIVND (reference sequence). Trimming left V 4 bases short and J 2 bases short, with 6 bases between. The chain's CDR3 is CASSTGPGANVLTF. In DNA, the CDR3 is TGTGCCAGTAGTACGGGTCCTGGGGCCAACGTCCTGACTTTC.

The gene calls are TRBV19 and TRBJ2-3; no clear D. V was trimmed by 3 bases and J by 4 bases, leaving 8 bases between them. CDR1 is LNHDA and CDR2 is SQIVND in the germline V gene (reference sequence). CDR3 length: 13 residues. CDR3 nucleotides: TGTGCCAGTAGTATTGACACTGCAGATACGCAGTATTTT. This translates into CASSIDTADTQYF.

The rearrangement links TRBV2 to TRBJ2-1; no clear D. Looked up from germline, CDR1 is SNHLY and CDR2 is FYNNEI. V was clipped by 4 bases and J by 5 bases, with 12 bases between them. This CDR3 comprises 14 residues. CDR3 nucleotide sequence: TGTGCCAGCAGTGGCCCCGTAAGGGACAATGAGCAGTTCTTC. Protein product: CASSGPVRDNEQFF.

The chain carries TRBV5-5 and TRBJ2-7; D may be TRBD1 or TRBD2 (5 bases each). CDR1 and CDR2 from the germline V gene are SGHKS and YYEKEE (reference sequence). The CDR3 loop spans 14 amino acids. With 4 bases removed from V and 2 bases from J, the gap between germline ends came to 13 bases. DNA of the CDR3: TGTGCCAGCAGCCCAGGGACCCACACCTACGAGCAGTACTTC. Its translation is CASSPGTHTYEQYF. The variable domain in full, completed from reference TRBV5-5 and TRBJ2-7, reads DAGVTQSPTHLIKTRGQQVTLRCSPISGHKSVSWYQQVLGQGPQFIFQYYEKEERGRGNFPDRFSARQFPNYSSELNVNALLLGDSALYLCASSPGTHTYEQYFGPGTRLTVT.

The gene calls are TRBV6-5 and TRBJ1-2; 8 bases agree with TRBD1. Germline trimming cut 0 bases from V and 4 bases from J; bases unmatched to any gene: 7. The CDR3 consists of 16 residues. Germline CDR1 MNHEY, CDR2 SVGAGI. In DNA form, the CDR3 reads TGTGCCAGCAGTTACTCGGAACAGGGGGTGGTCTATGGCTACACCTTC. Translated, it gives CASSYSEQGVVYGYTF.

The genes are TRBV28 and TRBJ2-1; tentatively, D is TRBD2 (5 bases). Germline V gives CDR1 MDHEN, CDR2 SYDVKM. This CDR3 is 15 amino acids long. Trimming shortened V by 7 bases and J by 5 bases, and 18 bases separated the two germline ends. CDR3 DNA sequence: TGTGCCAGCAACAACTACGGGGTAATCAACAATGAGCAGTTCTTC. Amino acids: CASNNYGVINNEQFF.

The chain joins TRBV7-9 to TRBJ2-6, with 7 bases lining up with TRBD1. After removal of 5 bases from V and 0 bases from J, the junction contained 7 bases not matched to a gene. CDR3 length: 17 residues. Germline V lookup: CDR1 SEHNR, CDR2 FQNEAQ (reference sequence). CDR3 in DNA: TGTGCCAGCAGCCCCCGGACAGGCTCCTCTGGGGCCAACGTCCTGACTTTC. Its protein product is CASSPRTGSSGANVLTF.

The chain joins TRBV29-1 to TRBJ2-3; D may be TRBD2 (7 bases). From germline, CDR1 is SQVTM and CDR2 ANQGSEA. The V end lost 4 bases, the J end lost 1 base, and 9 bases lay between the germline ends. The CDR3 spans 13 residues. In DNA form, the CDR3 reads TGCAGCGTTGCGGGGGGCCGCACAGATACGCAGTATTTT. Translated: CSVAGGRTDTQYF.